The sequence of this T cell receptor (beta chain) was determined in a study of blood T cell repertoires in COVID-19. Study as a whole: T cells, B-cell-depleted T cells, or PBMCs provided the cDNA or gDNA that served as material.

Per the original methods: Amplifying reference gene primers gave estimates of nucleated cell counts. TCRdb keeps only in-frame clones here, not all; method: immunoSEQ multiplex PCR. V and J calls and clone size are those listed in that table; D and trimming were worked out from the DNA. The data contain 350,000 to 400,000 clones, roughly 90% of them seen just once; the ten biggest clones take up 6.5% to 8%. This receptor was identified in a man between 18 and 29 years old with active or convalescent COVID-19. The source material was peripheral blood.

The CDR3 coding sequence is TGTGCCAGTAGCGATCCACCCGGACAGCGATTCACTGAAGCTTTCTTT. Protein product: CASSDPPGQRFTEAFF. The chain recombines TRBV19 with TRBJ1-1, with D possibly matching TRBD1 (6 bases). The CDR3 loop spans 16 amino acids. Germline V gene lookup returns CDR1 LNHDA and CDR2 SQIVND (reference sequence). V gave up 6 bases and J gave up 4 bases, with 21 bases separating them.